These 14 T cell receptor beta chains originate from one sample sequenced in a study of blood T cell repertoires in COVID-19 (dated by TCRdb to 2020 to 2022). The library was produced with the immunoSEQ multiplex PCR assay. TCRdb took over this immuneACCESS table, retaining in-frame rearrangements with V and J assigned. Such tables are incomplete; in checked studies, under half of the missing clones stem from an unresolved V gene, and the remainder is unexplained. The sample table lists about 190,000 clones, roughly 86% of them with a count of one. The ten largest clones add up to over 7% of the sample. Source material: PBMCs or T cells enriched from blood (not recorded which). These TCRs come from a woman in her thirties who had recovered from COVID-19.

This clone was counted between two and nine times. The chain joins TRBV27 to TRBJ1-3, with a tentative D call TRBD1 (5 bases). V shed 5 bases and J shed 0 bases, with 8 bases lying between them. The CDR3 has 14 residues. CDR1 is MNHEY, CDR2 SMNVEV, per germline (reference sequence). CDR3 coding DNA: TGTGCCAGCAGTCTCGACAGCTCTGGAAACACCATATATTTT. Its translation: CASSLDSSGNTIYF.

The chain carries TRBV5-6 and TRBJ2-7, with D possibly matching TRBD1 (5 bases). Germline values: CDR1 SGHDT, CDR2 YYEEEE. V was shortened by 1 base and J by 5 bases, with 13 bases between the two germline ends. The CDR3 runs to 14 residues. In nucleotides, the CDR3 is TGTGCCAGCAGCTTGAGGGGTATCAGGAACGAGCAGTACTTC. The encoded protein is CASSLRGIRNEQYF.

The V call is TRBV10-1, the J call TRBJ2-7; weak D call: TRBD1 (5 bases). The germline CDR1 and CDR2 sequences are WNHNN and SYGVQD (reference sequence). This CDR3 region has 12 residues. The germline V and J ends were trimmed by 0 bases and 12 bases, with 12 bases remaining between them. CDR3 loop: CASSESQGLPYF. The CDR3, as DNA: TGCGCCAGCAGTGAGTCCCAGGGATTACCGTACTTC.

The chain couples TRBV28 to TRBJ1-3; the D gene is possibly TRBD1 (6 bases). The CDR3 contains 14 residues. V dropped 3 bases and J dropped 4 bases, with 10 bases sitting between them. CDR1 is MDHEN, CDR2 SYDVKM, per germline. The CDR3 DNA reads TGTGCCAGCAGTTTTGGGGGCACGGGAAACACCATATATTTT. This sequence encodes CASSFGGTGNTIYF.

The rearrangement uses TRBV6-4 and TRBJ2-3; 11 nucleotides match TRBD1. CDR3 length: 15 residues. The junction had 4 bases not matched to a gene; V was cut back by 4 bases and J by 4 bases. Germline CDR1 and CDR2: MRHNA and SNTAGT. The CDR3 DNA follows: TGTGCCAGCAGTGCCCGGACAGGGGGCGCAGATACGCAGTATTTT. This sequence encodes CASSARTGGADTQYF.

In this sample, this clone turned up once. The rearrangement joins TRBV14 to TRBJ2-7; 11 nucleotides line up with TRBD2. CDR3 size: 16 residues. Germline CDR1 and CDR2: SGHDN and FVKESK. Trimming took 4 bases from V and 4 from J; bases not matched to a gene: 9. DNA for the CDR3: TGTGCCAGCAGCCGTATTAGCGGGAGGGCCTTGTACGAGCAGTACTTC. Translation gives CASSRISGRALYEQYF.

The chain recombines TRBV27 with TRBJ2-7; 7 positions agree with TRBD1. Germline-derived CDR1 and CDR2 are MNHEY and SMNVEV (reference sequence). V lost 6 bases to trimming and J lost 5 bases; unmatched junction nucleotides: 7. The CDR3 runs to 13 residues. The CDR3 sequence: CASRLQGFHEQYF. The CDR3 bases are TGTGCCAGCAGATTACAGGGGTTCCACGAGCAGTACTTC.

The rearrangement joins TRBV7-9 to TRBJ2-7, with D possibly matching TRBD1 (6 bases). The CDR3 contains 15 residues. Trimming left V 0 bases short and J 4 bases short, with 13 bases between. The germline V gene encodes CDR1 SEHNR and CDR2 FQNEAQ (reference sequence). In nucleotides, the CDR3 is TGTGCCAGCAGCTTAGCGCAGGGGTCTGGGTACGAGCAGTACTTC. Amino acids: CASSLAQGSGYEQYF.

This rearrangement joins TRBV29-1 to TRBJ1-1; 7 bases are shared with TRBD1. Germline values: CDR1 SQVTM, CDR2 ANQGSEA. The CDR3 extends over 16 amino acids. V gave up 0 bases and J gave up 9 bases; unmatched junction bases: 16. For the CDR3, the DNA is TGCAGCGTTGAAGATCCACAGGGGCCAAACGCTTTTAAAGCTTTCTTT. It yields the protein CSVEDPQGPNAFKAFF.

The chain carries TRBV6-1 and TRBJ1-2; D is uncertain. Germline loops: CDR1 MNHNS, CDR2 SASEGT. CDR3 length equals 11 residues. V shed 3 bases and J shed 8 bases, with 7 bases lying between them. The CDR3 DNA sequence: TGTGCCAGCAGTGAGGTCGGGGGCTACACCTTC. This sequence encodes CASSEVGGYTF.

A word on this clone: A junction boundary mismatches the germline segment, possibly from a read error. J is TRBJ1-2 and V is TRBV7-9; D ambiguous. Germline assignment: CDR1 SEHNR and CDR2 FQNEAQ (reference sequence). This CDR3 comprises 10 residues. The CDR3 sequence is CASSLLGLQF. In nucleotides, the CDR3 is TGTGCCAGCAGCTTATTAGGTCTACAGTTC.

This rearrangement joins TRBV6-5 to TRBJ1-1, with 8 bases fitting TRBD1. In germline, CDR1 is MNHEY, CDR2 SVGAGI. V was pared by 6 bases and J by 1 base, with 7 bases of the junction left unmatched. This CDR3 spans 15 amino acids. CDR3 sequence reads: CASSPLGTGNTEAFF. The CDR3 bases are TGTGCCAGCAGCCCACTCGGGACAGGGAACACTGAAGCTTTCTTT.

V and J are TRBV7-8 and TRBJ1-3, with 8 bases aligning to TRBD1. The V gene's germline CDR1 is SGHVS and CDR2 FQNEAQ. Germline trimming cut 4 bases from V and 0 bases from J; bases unmatched to any gene: 5. CDR3 length equals 16 residues. CDR3 coding DNA: TGTGCCAGCAGCTCAGGGGGCGGTTTCTCTGGAAACACCATATATTTT. It yields the protein CASSSGGGFSGNTIYF.

V gene TRBV18 combines with J gene TRBJ2-6; 9 nucleotides agree with TRBD1. The germline CDR1 and CDR2 sequences are KGHSH and LQKENI. The junction had 4 bases not matched to a gene; V was cut back by 2 bases and J by 2 bases. The CDR3 runs 17 residues. The CDR3 loop is CASSPRGQGTGANVLTF. The CDR3 coding sequence is TGTGCCAGCTCACCAAGGGGACAGGGTACTGGGGCCAACGTCCTGACTTTC.